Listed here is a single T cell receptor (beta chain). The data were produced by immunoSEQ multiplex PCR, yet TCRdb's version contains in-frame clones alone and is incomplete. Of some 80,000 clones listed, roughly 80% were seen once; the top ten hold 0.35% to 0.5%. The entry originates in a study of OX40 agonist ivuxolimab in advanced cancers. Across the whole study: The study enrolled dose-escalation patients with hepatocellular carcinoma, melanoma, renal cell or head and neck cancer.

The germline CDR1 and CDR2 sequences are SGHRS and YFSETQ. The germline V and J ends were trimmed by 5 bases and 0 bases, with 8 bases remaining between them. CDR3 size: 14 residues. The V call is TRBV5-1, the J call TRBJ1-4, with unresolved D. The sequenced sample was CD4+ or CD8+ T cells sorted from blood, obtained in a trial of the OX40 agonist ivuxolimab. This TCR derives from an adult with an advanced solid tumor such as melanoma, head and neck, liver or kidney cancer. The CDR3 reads CASRRVATNEKLFF. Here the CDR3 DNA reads TGCGCCAGCAGGCGGGTTGCAACTAATGAAAAACTGTTTTTT. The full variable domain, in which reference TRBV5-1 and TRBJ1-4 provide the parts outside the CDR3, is KAGVTQTPRYLIKTRGQQVTLSCSPISGHRSVSWYQQTPGQGLQFLFEYFSETQRNKGNFPGRFSGRQFSNSRSEMNVSTLELGDSALYLCASRRVATNEKLFFGSGTQLSVL.